The sequence of this T cell receptor (beta chain) was determined in a study of cytomegalovirus exposure and HLA in healthy donors. General study points: The authors confirmed in vitro that three CMV-associated chains were specific for CMV antigens.

The V gene lost 6 bases and the J gene lost 0 bases, with 10 bases spanning the gap. CDR3 size: 14 residues. CDR1 is SGHRS and CDR2 is YFSETQ in the germline V gene. As concerns this clone: Antigen unknown.

Assay used: immunoSEQ multiplex PCR; TCRdb lists only in-frame clones, some missing. The sample carries roughly 62,000 clones, 90% to 95% recorded once. Input material: PBMCs. The V call is TRBV5-1, the J call TRBJ1-3; D uncertain. This TCR was recovered from a woman aged 30 to 39 in good health and CMV-seronegative. The CDR3 loop reads CASNPTGSGNTIYF. The DNA for the CDR3 is TGCGCCAGCAACCCGACGGGCTCTGGAAACACCATATATTTT.